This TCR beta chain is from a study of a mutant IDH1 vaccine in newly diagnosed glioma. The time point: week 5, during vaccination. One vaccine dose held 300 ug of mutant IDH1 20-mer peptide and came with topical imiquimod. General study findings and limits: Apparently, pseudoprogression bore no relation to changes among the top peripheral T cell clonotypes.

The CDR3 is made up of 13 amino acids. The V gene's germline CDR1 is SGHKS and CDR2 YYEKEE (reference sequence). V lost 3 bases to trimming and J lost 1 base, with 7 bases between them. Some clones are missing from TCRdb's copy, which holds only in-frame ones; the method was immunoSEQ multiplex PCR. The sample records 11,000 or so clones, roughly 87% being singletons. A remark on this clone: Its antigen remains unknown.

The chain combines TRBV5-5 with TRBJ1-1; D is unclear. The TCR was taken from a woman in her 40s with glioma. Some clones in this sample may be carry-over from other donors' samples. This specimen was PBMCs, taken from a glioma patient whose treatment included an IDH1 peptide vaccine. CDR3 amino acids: CASSSDGNTEAFF. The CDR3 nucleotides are TGTGCCAGCAGCTCGGACGGGAACACTGAAGCTTTCTTT.